This entry is about one T cell receptor beta chain. These data are taken from a study of monozygotic twins with inflammatory bowel disease. TCRdb reprocessed the 5' RACE reads, with one entry per CDR3 protein and no DNA. The table gives some 400,000 distinct CDR3 sequences; the top ten clones make up 2% to 2.5% of it. The TCR comes from a human donor with ulcerative colitis or Crohn's disease, or a healthy co-twin of an affected twin (not recorded which). The source material was blood.

The chain's CDR3 is CASSGQGFSTDTQYF. This chain links TRBV19 with TRBJ2-3; lacking DNA, the TRBD1 call made by TCRdb goes unchecked. CDR3 length: 15 residues. Looked up from germline, CDR1 is LNHDA and CDR2 is SQIVND (reference sequence).